The 27 T cell receptor beta chains listed next were all sequenced from one sample in a study of beta chain features in type 1 diabetes. Findings and limits, study-wide: Among all four CD4+ subsets, Type 1 diabetes patients had TCRB CDR3s that were moderately but significantly shorter.

Reverse transcribing all isolated RNA meant expressed TCRB transcripts were sequenced. Profiled with immunoSEQ multiplex PCR; TCRdb holds only in-frame clones, not every one. The sample gives about 230,000 clones, around 15% of which show up once; about 0.078% is in the top ten. Their antigens remain unidentified. The sequenced sample consisted of naive CD4+ T cells from blood. The receptors here all came from a man aged 25 to 40 with type 1 diabetes.

This clone showed up just a few times. J is TRBJ1-4 and V is TRBV7-9; D remains unclear. This CDR3 is built from 14 residues. Germline V gene data show CDR1 as SEHNR and CDR2 as FQNEAQ (reference sequence). The V and J ends lost 1 base and 4 bases respectively, with 7 bases between them. CDR3 sequence: CASSLDSFNEKLFF. The DNA of the CDR3 is TGTGCCAGCAGCTTAGACAGCTTTAATGAAAAACTGTTTTTT.

V and J are TRBV9 and TRBJ2-3; 9 bases match TRBD2. Trimming took 2 bases from V and 8 from J; bases not matched to a gene: 6. The CDR3 loop spans 14 amino acids. The germline CDR1 and CDR2 sequences are SGDLS and YYNGEE. As DNA, the CDR3 is TGTGCCAGCAGCGTGGCGGGAGGGCCGGGTACGCAGTATTTT. It is translated as CASSVAGGPGTQYF. Full variable domain (remainder filled in from reference TRBV9 and TRBJ2-3): DSGVTQTPKHLITATGQRVTLRCSPRSGDLSVYWYQQSLDQGLQFLIQYYNGEERAKGNILERFSAQQFPDLHSELNLSSLELGDSALYFCASSVAGGPGTQYFGPGTRLTVL.

This clone was counted a few times. This sequence joins TRBV30 and TRBJ2-1; tentative D call: TRBD2 (6 bases). Germline V gives CDR1 GTSNPN, CDR2 SVGIG (reference sequence). This CDR3 has 14 residues. V was trimmed by 3 bases and J by 3 bases, leaving 12 bases between them. The chain's CDR3 is CAWSEWGGYNEQFF. The CDR3 nucleotides read TGTGCCTGGAGCGAATGGGGAGGCTACAATGAGCAGTTCTTC. The full variable domain, rest sourced from reference TRBV30 and TRBJ2-1, is SQTIHQWPATLVQPVGSPLSLECTVEGTSNPNLYWYRQAAGRGLQLLFYSVGIGQISSEVPQNLSASRPQDRQFILSSKKLLLSDSGFYLCAWSEWGGYNEQFFGPGTRLTVL.

Only a few counts were recorded for this clone. This sequence joins TRBV7-9 and TRBJ1-2, with D perhaps matching TRBD1 (5 bases). V lost 4 bases and J 6 bases, leaving 12 bases between the germline ends. This CDR3 has 13 amino acids. Looked up from germline, CDR1 is SEHNR and CDR2 is FQNEAQ (reference sequence). CDR3 DNA sequence: TGTGCCAGCAGCTCCCAGGGTATACATGGCTACACCTTC. This sequence encodes CASSSQGIHGYTF.

The V gene is TRBV2, the J gene TRBJ2-5, with a weak D call TRBD2 (5 bases). This CDR3 spans 14 amino acids. V shed 4 bases and J shed 0 bases, with 9 bases lying between them. Germline V CDR1 and CDR2: SNHLY, FYNNEI. The chain's CDR3 is CASSGTSYQETQYF. For the CDR3, the DNA is TGTGCCAGCAGTGGGACTTCGTACCAAGAGACCCAGTACTTC.

CDR3 DNA sequence: TGTGCCAGCACAGTTTTGGGAGATACGCAGTATTTT. This codes for CASTVLGDTQYF. This rearrangement joins TRBV28 to TRBJ2-3; D uncertain. This CDR3 region has 12 residues. V lost 7 bases to trimming and J lost 5 bases, with 10 bases between them. CDR1 and CDR2 (germline): MDHEN, SYDVKM.

V is TRBV30 and J is TRBJ2-7; D may match TRBD1 or TRBD2 (5 bases each). CDR3 length: 14 residues. V was shortened by 4 bases and J by 3 bases, with 16 bases between the two germline ends. Germline V gives CDR1 GTSNPN, CDR2 SVGIG (reference sequence). The CDR3 protein is CAWIPRDGYYEQYF. CDR3 DNA: TGTGCCTGGATCCCCAGGGACGGATACTACGAGCAGTACTTC.

This clone was seen a few times. CDR3 sequence (DNA): TGTGCCAGCTCACCACCGGGACAGCACTACGAGCAGTACTTC. It is translated as CASSPPGQHYEQYF. This chain links TRBV18 with TRBJ2-7, with TRBD1 identical over 7 bases. With V trimmed by 0 bases and J by 3 bases, 2 bases remained unmatched. The CDR3 is made up of 14 amino acids. CDR1 and CDR2 (germline): KGHSH, LQKENI.

This clone was observed a handful of times. The same CDR3 arises from other DNA sequences in this sample as well. The rearrangement uses TRBV20-1 and TRBJ2-7; D gene uncertain. The CDR3 is 11 residues long. Germline CDR1 is DFQATT and CDR2 is SNEGSKA (reference sequence). V was pared by 1 base and J by 2 bases, with 3 bases between. The CDR3 loop reads CSARGAYEQYF. The CDR3 DNA sequence: TGCAGTGCTAGAGGGGCCTACGAGCAGTACTTC.

The V gene is TRBV30, the J gene TRBJ1-5; D gene ambiguous. V lost 5 bases and J lost 5, with 10 bases in between. The germline CDR1 and CDR2 sequences are GTSNPN and SVGIG (reference sequence). The CDR3 is 12 amino acids. The CDR3 region has the DNA TGTGCCTGGGACATTGGGCATCAGCCCCAGCATTTT. Amino acid sequence: CAWDIGHQPQHF.

The J gene is TRBJ2-6, the V gene TRBV15; TRBD1 matches at 8 bases. The V and J ends lost 0 bases and 4 bases, in that order; junction bases with no gene match: 5. The CDR3 runs to 17 residues. Germline V lookup: CDR1 LNHNV, CDR2 YYDKDF (reference sequence). The CDR3 sequence: CATSREATGVGANVLTF. In DNA, the CDR3 is TGTGCCACCAGCAGAGAGGCGACAGGGGTCGGGGCCAACGTCCTGACTTTC.

This clone was seen more than once but under ten times. This rearrangement joins TRBV7-9 to TRBJ1-2, with D unresolved. The germline gives CDR1 SEHNR, CDR2 FQNEAQ (reference sequence). The V gene lost 0 bases and the J gene lost 8 bases, with 10 bases spanning the gap. The CDR3 has 13 residues. The CDR3 spells CASSLAPSRGYTF. The CDR3 DNA follows: TGTGCCAGCAGCTTAGCGCCGTCTCGGGGCTACACCTTC.

V is TRBV7-9 and J is TRBJ2-5; D gene ambiguous. Trimming took off 1 base at V and 0 bases at J, with 3 bases between the two ends. Germline assignment: CDR1 SEHNR and CDR2 FQNEAQ (reference sequence). CDR3 length equals 13 residues. The CDR3 protein is CASSLDYQETQYF. The CDR3 nucleotides are TGTGCCAGCAGCTTAGACTACCAAGAGACCCAGTACTTC.

The chain uses TRBV28 and TRBJ2-3, with 8 bases fitting TRBD1. This CDR3 has 14 amino acids. Germline V gene lookup returns CDR1 MDHEN and CDR2 SYDVKM. V was pared by 5 bases and J by 5 bases, with 6 bases of the junction left unmatched. CDR3 bases: TGTGCCAGCAGTCCGGGACAGGTGTTAGATACGCAGTATTTT. Translated: CASSPGQVLDTQYF.

The chain couples TRBV6-6 to TRBJ2-2; TRBD1 is a possible D gene (6 bases). The CDR3 spans 13 residues. Germline V gives CDR1 MNHNY, CDR2 SVGAGI (reference sequence). V was clipped by 2 bases and J by 9 bases, with 10 bases between them. For the CDR3, the DNA is TGTGCCAGCAGTTACCCACAGGGTTGGGAGCTGTTTTTT. Encoded protein: CASSYPQGWELFF.

This clone was seen a few times. This rearrangement joins TRBV29-1 to TRBJ2-1; TRBD2 agrees at 14 bases. Looked up from germline, CDR1 is SQVTM and CDR2 is ANQGSEA. CDR3 size: 13 residues. After removal of 3 bases from V and 9 bases from J, the junction contained 1 base not matched to a gene. In DNA form, the CDR3 reads TGCAGCGTTGATGGACTAGCGGGAGGTGAGCAGTTCTTC. As protein: CSVDGLAGGEQFF.

The J gene is TRBJ2-3, the V gene TRBV6-5, with 9 bases fitting TRBD2. CDR1 is MNHEY and CDR2 is SVGAGI in the germline V gene. This CDR3 contains 15 residues. J lost 2 bases, V lost 0 bases, and 0 bases had no gene match. As DNA, the CDR3 is TGTGCCAGCAGTTACTCGGGACTAGCCACAGATACGCAGTATTTT. Translating gives CASSYSGLATDTQYF.

This clone appeared a few times. The chain couples TRBV19 to TRBJ2-1; 12 nucleotides align to TRBD2. V shed 0 bases and J 7 bases; nucleotides not matched to a gene: 10. Germline V gene sequence: CDR1 LNHDA, CDR2 SQIVND (reference sequence). This CDR3 is built from 18 residues. The CDR3 DNA is TGTGCCAGTAGTATAGATCCGACTAGCGGGAGAAGAGTGAATGAGCAGTTCTTC. This gives the protein CASSIDPTSGRRVNEQFF.

The chain employs TRBV7-6 and TRBJ1-4; D is undetermined. The V end lost 1 base, the J end lost 7 bases, and 13 bases lay between the germline ends. Germline V gene sequence: CDR1 SGHVS, CDR2 FNYEAQ. The CDR3 runs 15 residues. CDR3 sequence: CASSLGRLLGEKLFF. The CDR3 coding sequence is TGTGCCAGCAGCTTAGGACGGCTCCTAGGTGAAAAACTGTTTTTT.

CDR3: CASSQTGRISYNEQFF. CDR3 coding DNA: TGTGCCAGCAGCCAGACGGGACGGATCTCCTACAATGAGCAGTTCTTC. The chain is built from TRBV14 and TRBJ2-1; D might be TRBD1 or TRBD2, each matching 5 bases. The length of the CDR3 is 16 residues. Germline-derived CDR1 and CDR2 are SGHDN and FVKESK. Trimming shortened V by 3 bases and J by 0 bases, and 12 bases separated the two germline ends.

This clone was seen a few times. The CDR3 coding sequence is TGTGCCTGGAGTGTATCTAGCGGGATCCTCTACAATGAGCAGTTCTTC. Translated: CAWSVSSGILYNEQFF. The chain couples TRBV30 to TRBJ2-1, with TRBD2 matching 9 bases. Germline V gene data show CDR1 as GTSNPN and CDR2 as SVGIG (reference sequence). With 0 bases clipped from V and 3 bases from J, the junction kept 6 bases outside the gene matches. The CDR3 extends over 16 amino acids. Using reference TRBV30 and TRBJ2-1 for the parts outside the CDR3, the full variable domain is SQTIHQWPATLVQPVGSPLSLECTVEGTSNPNLYWYRQAAGRGLQLLFYSVGIGQISSEVPQNLSASRPQDRQFILSSKKLLLSDSGFYLCAWSVSSGILYNEQFFGPGTRLTVL.

This sequence joins TRBV5-1 and TRBJ2-1, with D hard to call. In germline, CDR1 is SGHRS, CDR2 YFSETQ. Trimming left V 2 bases short and J 0 bases short, with 6 bases between. This CDR3 is 14 amino acids long. As DNA, the CDR3 is TGCGCCAGCAGCTTAGCGAGCTCCTACAATGAGCAGTTCTTC. Translated: CASSLASSYNEQFF.

This clone was seen more than once but under ten times. This chain connects TRBV2 to TRBJ2-1; D call uncertain. Germline V lookup: CDR1 SNHLY, CDR2 FYNNEI. Trimming removed 6 bases at V and 6 bases at J, with 12 bases between. The CDR3 is 13 residues long. This CDR3 reads CASRTDEFNEQFF. In DNA, the CDR3 is TGTGCCAGCAGAACGGACGAGTTCAATGAGCAGTTCTTC.

This clone has only a few counts. The J gene is TRBJ2-3, the V gene TRBV28; D remains unclear. The germline gives CDR1 MDHEN, CDR2 SYDVKM. The CDR3 consists of 13 residues. Trimming left V 6 bases short and J 5 bases short, with 12 bases between. The CDR3 DNA reads as TGTGCCAGCAGGGTGCAGGCTGTAGATACGCAGTATTTT. Translating gives CASRVQAVDTQYF.

This chain links TRBV30 with TRBJ2-1, with 10 bases that match TRBD2. In germline, CDR1 is GTSNPN, CDR2 SVGIG (reference sequence). Losses at the gene ends were 7 bases for V and 4 bases for J; bases not matched to a gene: 7. There are 14 residues in the CDR3. CDR3 in amino acids: CASSSGSQYNEQFF. The CDR3 DNA is TGTGCCTCCTCTAGCGGGAGTCAATACAATGAGCAGTTCTTC.

The chain combines TRBV9 with TRBJ1-2, with a weak D call TRBD1 (5 bases). The CDR3 runs to 11 residues. Between the trimmed V and J ends, which lost 5 bases and 8 bases, there was a span of 10 bases. Germline values: CDR1 SGDLS, CDR2 YYNGEE. CDR3 in DNA: TGTGCCAGCAGGGCCCAGGGCGGCTACACCTTC. This translates into CASRAQGGYTF.

The CDR3 here is CASSRTGQGVEAFF. The DNA for the CDR3 is TGTGCCAGCTCACGTACGGGACAGGGCGTTGAAGCTTTCTTT. V and J are TRBV9 and TRBJ1-1; 9 bases are a match to TRBD1. With 7 bases clipped from V and 7 bases from J, the junction kept 11 bases outside the gene matches. Looked up from germline, CDR1 is SGDLS and CDR2 is YYNGEE. This CDR3 spans 14 amino acids.